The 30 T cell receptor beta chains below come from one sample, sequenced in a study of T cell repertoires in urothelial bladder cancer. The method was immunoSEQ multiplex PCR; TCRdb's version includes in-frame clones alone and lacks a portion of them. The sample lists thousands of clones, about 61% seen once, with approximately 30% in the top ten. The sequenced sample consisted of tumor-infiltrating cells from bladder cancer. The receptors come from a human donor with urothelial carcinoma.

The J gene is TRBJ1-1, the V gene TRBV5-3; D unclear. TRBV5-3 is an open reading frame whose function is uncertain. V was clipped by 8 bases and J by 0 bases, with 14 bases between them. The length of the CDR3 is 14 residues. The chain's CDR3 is CASSHRRLNTEAFF. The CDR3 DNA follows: TGTGCCAGCAGCCATCGACGGCTGAACACTGAAGCTTTCTTT.

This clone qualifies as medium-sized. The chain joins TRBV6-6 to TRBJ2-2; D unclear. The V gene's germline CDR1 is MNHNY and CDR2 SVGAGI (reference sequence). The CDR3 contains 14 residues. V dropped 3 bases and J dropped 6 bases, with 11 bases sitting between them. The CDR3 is CASSYSLSAGELFF. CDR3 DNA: TGTGCCAGCAGTTATAGTTTATCTGCCGGGGAGCTGTTTTTT.

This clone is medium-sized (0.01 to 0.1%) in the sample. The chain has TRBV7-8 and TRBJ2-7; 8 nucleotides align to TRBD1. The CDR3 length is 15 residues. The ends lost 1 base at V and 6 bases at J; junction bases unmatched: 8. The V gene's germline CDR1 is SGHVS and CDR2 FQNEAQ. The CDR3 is CASSLVGDRIGEQYF. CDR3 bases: TGTGCCAGCAGCTTAGTAGGGGACAGGATCGGCGAGCAGTACTTC.

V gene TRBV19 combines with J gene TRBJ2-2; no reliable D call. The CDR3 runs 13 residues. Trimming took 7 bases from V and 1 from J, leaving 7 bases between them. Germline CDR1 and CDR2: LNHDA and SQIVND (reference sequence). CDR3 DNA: TGTGCCAGTACAGTGGAGAACACCGGGGAGCTGTTTTTT. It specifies CASTVENTGELFF.

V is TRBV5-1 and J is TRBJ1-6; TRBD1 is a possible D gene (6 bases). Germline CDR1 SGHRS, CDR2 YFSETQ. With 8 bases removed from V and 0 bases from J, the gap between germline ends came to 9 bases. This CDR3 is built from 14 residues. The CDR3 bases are TGCGCCAGTACACAGGGCTCCTATAATTCACCCCTCCACTTT. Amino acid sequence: CASTQGSYNSPLHF.

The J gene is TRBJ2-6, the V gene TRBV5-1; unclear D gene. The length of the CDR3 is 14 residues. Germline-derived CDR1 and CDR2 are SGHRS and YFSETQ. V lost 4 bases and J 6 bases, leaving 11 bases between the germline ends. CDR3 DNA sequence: TGCGCCAGCAGCGTCGGCCTGGCGGCCAACGTCCTGACTTTC. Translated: CASSVGLAANVLTF.

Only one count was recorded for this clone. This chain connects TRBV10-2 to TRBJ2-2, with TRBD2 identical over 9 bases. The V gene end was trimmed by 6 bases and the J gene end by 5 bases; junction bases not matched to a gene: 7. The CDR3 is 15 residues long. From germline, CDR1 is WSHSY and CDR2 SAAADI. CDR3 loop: CASRRAGGQTGELFF. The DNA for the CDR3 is TGCGCCAGCAGACGAGCGGGGGGACAGACCGGGGAGCTGTTTTTT.

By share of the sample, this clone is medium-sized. The CDR3 nucleotides read TGTGCCAGCAGTTACTCCTCCGGGGACCTTGAAAAACTGTTTTTT. This gives the protein CASSYSSGDLEKLFF. The chain recombines TRBV6-6 with TRBJ1-4; D is possibly TRBD1 (5 bases). Germline-derived CDR1 and CDR2 are MNHNY and SVGAGI (reference sequence). This CDR3 has 15 residues. Trimming removed 0 bases from V and 7 bases from J, with 12 bases in between.

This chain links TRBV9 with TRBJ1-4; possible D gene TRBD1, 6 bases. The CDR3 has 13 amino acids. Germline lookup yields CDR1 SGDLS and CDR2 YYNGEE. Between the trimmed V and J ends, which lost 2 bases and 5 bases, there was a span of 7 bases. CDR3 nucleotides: TGTGCCAGCAGCGTGGGGGCGAATGAAAAACTGTTTTTT. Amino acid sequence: CASSVGANEKLFF.

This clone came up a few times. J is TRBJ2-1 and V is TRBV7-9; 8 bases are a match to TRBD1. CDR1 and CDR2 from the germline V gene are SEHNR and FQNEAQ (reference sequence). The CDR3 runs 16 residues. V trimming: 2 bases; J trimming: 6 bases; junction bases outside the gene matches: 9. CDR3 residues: CASSLTGTGIGNEQFF. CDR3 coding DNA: TGTGCCAGCAGCTTAACCGGGACAGGAATAGGCAATGAGCAGTTCTTC.

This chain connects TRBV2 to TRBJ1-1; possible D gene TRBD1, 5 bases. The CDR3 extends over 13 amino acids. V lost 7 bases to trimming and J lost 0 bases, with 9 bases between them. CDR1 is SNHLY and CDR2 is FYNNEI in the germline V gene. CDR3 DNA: TGTGCCAGCAAGGTGGGGCTGAACACTGAAGCTTTCTTT. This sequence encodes CASKVGLNTEAFF.

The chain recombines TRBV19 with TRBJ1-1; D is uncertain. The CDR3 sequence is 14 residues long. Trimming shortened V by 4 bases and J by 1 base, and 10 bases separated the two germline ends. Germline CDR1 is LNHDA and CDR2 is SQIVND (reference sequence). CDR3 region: CASSTRKGNTEAFF. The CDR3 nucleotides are TGTGCCAGTAGTACCCGGAAGGGGAACACTGAAGCTTTCTTT.

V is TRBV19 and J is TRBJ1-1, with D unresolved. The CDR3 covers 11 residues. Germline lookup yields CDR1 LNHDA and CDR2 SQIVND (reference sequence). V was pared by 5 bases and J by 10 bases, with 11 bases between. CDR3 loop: CASSAREGAFF. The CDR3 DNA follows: TGTGCCAGTAGTGCCCGGGAGGGAGCTTTCTTT.

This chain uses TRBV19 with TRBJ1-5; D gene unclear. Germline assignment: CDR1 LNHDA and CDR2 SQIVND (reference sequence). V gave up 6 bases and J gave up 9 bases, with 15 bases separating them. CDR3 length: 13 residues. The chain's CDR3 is CASSGIGPLPQHF. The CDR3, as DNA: TGTGCCAGTAGCGGGATCGGACCCCTGCCCCAGCATTTT.

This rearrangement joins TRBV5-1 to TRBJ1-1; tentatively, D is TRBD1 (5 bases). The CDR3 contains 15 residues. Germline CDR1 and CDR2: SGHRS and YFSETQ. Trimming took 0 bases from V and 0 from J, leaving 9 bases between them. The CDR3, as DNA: TGCGCCAGCAGCTTGGCCGAGGGGTTGAACACTGAAGCTTTCTTT. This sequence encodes CASSLAEGLNTEAFF.

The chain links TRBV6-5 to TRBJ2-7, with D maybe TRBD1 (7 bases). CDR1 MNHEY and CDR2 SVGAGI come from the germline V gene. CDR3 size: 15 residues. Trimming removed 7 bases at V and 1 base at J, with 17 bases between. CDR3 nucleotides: TGTGCCAGCACTCCCATACAGGGGACTTCCTACGAGCAGTACTTC. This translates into CASTPIQGTSYEQYF.

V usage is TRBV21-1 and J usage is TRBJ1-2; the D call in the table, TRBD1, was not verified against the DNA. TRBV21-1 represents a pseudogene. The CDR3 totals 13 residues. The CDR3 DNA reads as TGTGCCAGCAGCAGACAGGCCTCCTATGGCTACACCTTC. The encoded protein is CASSRQASYGYTF.

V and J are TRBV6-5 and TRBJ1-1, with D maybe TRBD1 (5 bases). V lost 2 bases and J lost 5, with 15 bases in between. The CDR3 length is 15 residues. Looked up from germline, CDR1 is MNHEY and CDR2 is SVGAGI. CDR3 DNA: TGTGCCAGCAGTTACGGGGGGATAGGTGGTACTGAAGCTTTCTTT. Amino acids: CASSYGGIGGTEAFF.

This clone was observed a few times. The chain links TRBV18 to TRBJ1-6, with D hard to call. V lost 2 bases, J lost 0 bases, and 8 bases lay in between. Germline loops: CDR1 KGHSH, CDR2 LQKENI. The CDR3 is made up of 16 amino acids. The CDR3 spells CASSPTPSSYNSPLHF. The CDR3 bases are TGTGCCAGCTCACCAACCCCGAGCTCCTATAATTCACCCCTCCACTTT.

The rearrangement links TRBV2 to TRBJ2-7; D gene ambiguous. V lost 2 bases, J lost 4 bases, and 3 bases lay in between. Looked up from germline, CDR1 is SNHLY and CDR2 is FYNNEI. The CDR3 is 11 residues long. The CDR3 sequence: CASSELYEQYF. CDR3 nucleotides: TGTGCCAGCAGTGAACTGTACGAGCAGTACTTC.

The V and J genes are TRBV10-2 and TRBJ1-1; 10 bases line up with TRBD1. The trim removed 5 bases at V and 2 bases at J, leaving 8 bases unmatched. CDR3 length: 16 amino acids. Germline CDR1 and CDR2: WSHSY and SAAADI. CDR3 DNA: TGCGCCAGCAGTTCCCCCGGGGACAGGGGTAACACTGAAGCTTTCTTT. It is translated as CASSSPGDRGNTEAFF.

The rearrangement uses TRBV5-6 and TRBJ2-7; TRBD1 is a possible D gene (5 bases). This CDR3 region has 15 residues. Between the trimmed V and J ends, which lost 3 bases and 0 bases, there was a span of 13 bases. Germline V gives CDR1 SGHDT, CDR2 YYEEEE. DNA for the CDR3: TGTGCCAGCAGCTCAGGCCCTGACAGCTCCTACGAGCAGTACTTC. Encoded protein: CASSSGPDSSYEQYF.

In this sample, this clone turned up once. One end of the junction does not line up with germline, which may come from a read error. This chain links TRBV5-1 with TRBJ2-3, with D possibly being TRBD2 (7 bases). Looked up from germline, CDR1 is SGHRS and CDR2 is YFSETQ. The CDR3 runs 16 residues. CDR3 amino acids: CASSLPLAGATGTQYF. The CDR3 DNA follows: TGCGCCAGCAGCTTGCCATTGGCGGGGGCGACAGGTACGCAGTATTTT.

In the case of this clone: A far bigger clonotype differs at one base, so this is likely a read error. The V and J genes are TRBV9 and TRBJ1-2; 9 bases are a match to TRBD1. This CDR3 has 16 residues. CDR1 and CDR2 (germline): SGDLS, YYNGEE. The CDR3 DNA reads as TGTGCCCGCAGCTTAGGGAGGGGGGACAGGGTTCATGGCTACACCTTC. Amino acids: CARSLGRGDRVHGYTF.

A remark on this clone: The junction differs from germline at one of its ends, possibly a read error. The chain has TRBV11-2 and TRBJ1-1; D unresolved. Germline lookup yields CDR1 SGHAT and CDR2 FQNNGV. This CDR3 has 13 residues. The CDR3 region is CASSLRGNTEAFF. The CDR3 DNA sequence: TGCGCCAGCAGCTTGAGAGGGAACACTGAAGCTTTCTTT.

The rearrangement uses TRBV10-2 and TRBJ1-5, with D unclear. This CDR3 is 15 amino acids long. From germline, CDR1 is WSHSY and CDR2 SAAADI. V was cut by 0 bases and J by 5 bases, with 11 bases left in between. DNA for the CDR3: TGCGCCAGCAGTGAGTCGACTGGAGAGGATCAGCCCCAGCATTTT. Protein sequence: CASSESTGEDQPQHF.

The CDR3 sequence: CASSPQQVINSPLHF. CDR3 nucleotide sequence: TGTGCCAGCAGCCCACAACAGGTCATTAATTCACCCCTCCACTTT. The chain uses TRBV7-2 and TRBJ1-6; TRBD1 is a possible D gene (5 bases). The ends were cut back, 5 bases at V and 6 bases at J, with 14 bases in the middle. The CDR3 contains 15 residues. Germline V lookup: CDR1 SGHTA, CDR2 FQGNSA. The complete variable domain, with remaining parts taken from reference TRBV7-2 and TRBJ1-6, reads GAGVSQSPSNKVTEKGKDVELRCDPISGHTALYWYRQSLGQGLEFLIYFQGNSAPDKSGLPSDRFSAERTGGSVSTLTIQRTQQEDSAVYLCASSPQQVINSPLHFGNGTRLTVT.

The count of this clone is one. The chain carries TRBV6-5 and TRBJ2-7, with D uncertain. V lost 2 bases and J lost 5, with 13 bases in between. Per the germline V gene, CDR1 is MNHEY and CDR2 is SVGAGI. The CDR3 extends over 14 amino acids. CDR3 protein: CASSYVGRRDEQYF. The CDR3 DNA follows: TGTGCCAGCAGTTACGTGGGCAGGCGAGACGAGCAGTACTTC.

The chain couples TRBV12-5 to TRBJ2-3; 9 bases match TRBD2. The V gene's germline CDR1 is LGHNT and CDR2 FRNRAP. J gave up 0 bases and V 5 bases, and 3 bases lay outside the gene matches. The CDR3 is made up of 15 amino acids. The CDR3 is CASGRGTSSTDTQYF. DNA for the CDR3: TGTGCTAGTGGTCGGGGGACTAGCAGCACAGATACGCAGTATTTT.

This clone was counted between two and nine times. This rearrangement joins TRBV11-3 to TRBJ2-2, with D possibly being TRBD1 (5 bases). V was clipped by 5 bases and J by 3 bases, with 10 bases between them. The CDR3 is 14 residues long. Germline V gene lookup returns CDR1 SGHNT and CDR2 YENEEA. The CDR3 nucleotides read TGTGCCAGCAGCCAAGACAGCTACACCGGGGAGCTGTTTTTT. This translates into CASSQDSYTGELFF.